Shown below are 2 T cell receptor beta chains from a single sample sequenced in a study of T cell repertoires in cytomegalovirus infection. TCRdb called the reads again in MiXCR, with one record for every CDR3 protein. The table records approximately 500,000 distinct CDR3 sequences, around 11% of them present only once. Sequencing was done on a sample of PBMCs. These receptor sequences come from a human donor in good health (CMV status not recorded). Some clones in this sample may be carry-over from other donors' samples.

This clonotype was seen a handful of times. The chain carries TRBV5-4 and TRBJ1-1, with 9 positions matching TRBD1. Germline-derived CDR1 and CDR2 are SGHNT and YYREEE (reference sequence). V was clipped by 4 bases and J by 4 bases; unmatched bases: 5. The CDR3 loop spans 14 amino acids. DNA for the CDR3: TGTGCCAGCAGCCCGGACAGGGGAAGCACTGAAGCTTTCTTT. Its protein product is CASSPDRGSTEAFF.

The table lists this clonotype with many counts. The rearrangement links TRBV18 to TRBJ2-1; D gene uncertain. The length of the CDR3 is 13 residues. Germline V lookup: CDR1 KGHSH, CDR2 LQKENI. The germline V and J ends were trimmed by 3 bases and 10 bases, with 13 bases remaining between them. The CDR3 spells CASSPPDKGEQFF. The CDR3 DNA sequence: TGTGCCAGCTCACCTCCCGACAAGGGAGAGCAGTTCTTC.